This TCR beta chain was sequenced during a study of T-cell memory formation after mild COVID-19. From 5'RACE with constant-segment primers came TCR alpha and TCR beta cDNA libraries that carried sample barcodes and UMIs. TCRdb used MiXCR to reprocess the 5' RACE reads, holding one entry per CDR3 protein. The sample contains around 100,000 distinct CDR3 sequences, 8.5% to 14% of which appear only once. The CDR3 is 14 residues long. CDR1 is SGHAT, CDR2 FQNNGV, per germline. V lost 5 bases and J 4 bases, leaving 12 bases between the germline ends. The sequencing sample was made of PBMCs or a T cell subset sorted from them (not recorded which). The clonotype originates from a man aged 18-30 years who had mild COVID-19 (a few samples of this study predate the infection). Cell type and time point are not known. The chain recombines TRBV11-2 with TRBJ2-1, with D uncertain. CDR3 loop: CASSRETEYNEQFF. For the CDR3, the DNA is TGTGCCAGCAGCCGAGAGACGGAATACAATGAGCAGTTCTTC.